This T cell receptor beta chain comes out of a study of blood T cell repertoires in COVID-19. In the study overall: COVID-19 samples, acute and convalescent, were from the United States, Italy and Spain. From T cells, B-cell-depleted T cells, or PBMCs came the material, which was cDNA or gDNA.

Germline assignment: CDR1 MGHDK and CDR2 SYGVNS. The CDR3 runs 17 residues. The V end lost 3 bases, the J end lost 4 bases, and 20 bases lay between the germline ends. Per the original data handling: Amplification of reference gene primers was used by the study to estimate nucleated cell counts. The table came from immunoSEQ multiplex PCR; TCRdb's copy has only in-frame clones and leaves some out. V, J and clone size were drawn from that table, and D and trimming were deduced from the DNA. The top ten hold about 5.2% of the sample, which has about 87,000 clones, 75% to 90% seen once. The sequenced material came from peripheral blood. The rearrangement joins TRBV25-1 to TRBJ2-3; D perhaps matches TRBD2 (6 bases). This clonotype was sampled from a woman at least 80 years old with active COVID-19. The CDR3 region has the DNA TGTGCCAGCAGTGACCCCGGGACTTCCATCCTCCCAGATACGCAGTATTTT. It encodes CASSDPGTSILPDTQYF. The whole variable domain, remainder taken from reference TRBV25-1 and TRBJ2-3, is EADIYQTPRYLVIGTGKKITLECSQTMGHDKMYWYQQDPGMELHLIHYSYGVNSTEKGDLSSESTVSRIRTEHFPLTLESARPSHTSQYLCASSDPGTSILPDTQYFGPGTRLTVL.